This T cell receptor (beta chain) is from a study of cytomegalovirus exposure and HLA in healthy donors. Unmatched junction bases numbered 4, after V lost 7 bases and J lost 3 bases. Germline CDR1 reads SQVTM; CDR2 reads ANQGSEA. This CDR3 region has 12 residues. The primer mix had 60 Vbeta and 13 Jbeta primers. Using immunoSEQ multiplex PCR, the repertoire was profiled, and TCRdb retains in-frame clones only, with some absent. Of 160,000 or so clones listed, 77% are singletons. When sampled, the donors appeared nominally healthy, though they likely had unrecorded immune exposures. Sequencing input: PBMCs. The receptor was derived from a woman aged 25 to 45 in good health and CMV-seronegative. V usage is TRBV29-1 and J usage is TRBJ2-3; 7 bases line up with TRBD2. CDR3 sequence reads: CSGEGGTDTQYF. The CDR3 region has the DNA TGCAGCGGGGAGGGTGGGACAGATACGCAGTATTTT.